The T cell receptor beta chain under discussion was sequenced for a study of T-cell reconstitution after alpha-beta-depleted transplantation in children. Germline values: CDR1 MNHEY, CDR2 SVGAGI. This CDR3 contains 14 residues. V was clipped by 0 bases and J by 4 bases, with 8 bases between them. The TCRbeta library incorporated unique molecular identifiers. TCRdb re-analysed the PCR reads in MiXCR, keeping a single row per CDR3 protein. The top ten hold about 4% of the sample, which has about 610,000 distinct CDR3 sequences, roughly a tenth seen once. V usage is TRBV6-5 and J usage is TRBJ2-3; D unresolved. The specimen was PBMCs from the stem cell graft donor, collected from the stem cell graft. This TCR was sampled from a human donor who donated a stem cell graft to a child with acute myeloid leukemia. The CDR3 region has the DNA TGTGCCAGCAGTTACTCTAGGGTAGCAGATACGCAGTATTTT. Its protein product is CASSYSRVADTQYF.